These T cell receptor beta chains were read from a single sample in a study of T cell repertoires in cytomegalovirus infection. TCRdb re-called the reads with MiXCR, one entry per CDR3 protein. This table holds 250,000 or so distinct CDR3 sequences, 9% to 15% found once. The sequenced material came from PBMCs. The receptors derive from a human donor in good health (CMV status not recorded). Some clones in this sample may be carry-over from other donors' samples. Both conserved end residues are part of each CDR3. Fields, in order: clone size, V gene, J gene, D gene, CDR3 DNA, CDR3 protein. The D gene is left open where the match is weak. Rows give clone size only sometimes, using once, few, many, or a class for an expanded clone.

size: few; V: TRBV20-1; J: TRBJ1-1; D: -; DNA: TGCAGTGCTAGGAAGACAGGAATGAACACTGAAGCTTTCTTT; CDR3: CSARKTGMNTEAFF
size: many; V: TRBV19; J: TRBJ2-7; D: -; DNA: TGTGCCAGTAGTCCAGTGGCGGGGGCCCCCTACGAGCAGTACTTC; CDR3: CASSPVAGAPYEQYF
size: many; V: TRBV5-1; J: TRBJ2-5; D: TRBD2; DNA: TGCGCCAGCAGCTTGGAGAGCGGGGGGTCCCAAGAGACCCAGTACTTC; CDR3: CASSLESGGSQETQYF
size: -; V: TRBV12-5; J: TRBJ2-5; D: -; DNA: TGTGCTAGTGGGACCCGGGAGACCCAGTACTTC; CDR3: CASGTRETQYF
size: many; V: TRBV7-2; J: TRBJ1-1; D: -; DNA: TGTGCCAGCAGCTTTGGTATCAGTTCCCGATCTGAAGCTTTCTTT; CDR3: CASSFGISSRSEAFF
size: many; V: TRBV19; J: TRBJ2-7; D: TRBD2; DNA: TGTGCCAGTAGCTTGATGGCTAGCGGGAGCCACGAGCAGTACTTC; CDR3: CASSLMASGSHEQYF
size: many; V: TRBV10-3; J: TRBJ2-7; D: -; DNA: TGTGCCATCAGTTCTGGACTGAGGGAAACCTACGAGCAGTACTTC; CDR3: CAISSGLRETYEQYF
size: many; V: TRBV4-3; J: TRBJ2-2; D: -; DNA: TGCGCCAGCAGCCAGAACTACAAGGTCAACACCGGGGAGCTGTTTTTT; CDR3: CASSQNYKVNTGELFF
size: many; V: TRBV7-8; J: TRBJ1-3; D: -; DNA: TGTGCCAGCAGCTTAGAAGCAATTGCCGACTCTGGAAACACCATATATTTT; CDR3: CASSLEAIADSGNTIYF
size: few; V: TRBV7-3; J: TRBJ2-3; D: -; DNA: TGTGCCAGCAGCTCCCAGGGGGGCGCAGATACGCAGTATTTT; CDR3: CASSSQGGADTQYF
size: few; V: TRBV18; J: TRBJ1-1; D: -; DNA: TGTGCCAGCTCACCACTCCCGGGGAGTAACACTGAAGCTTTCTTT; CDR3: CASSPLPGSNTEAFF
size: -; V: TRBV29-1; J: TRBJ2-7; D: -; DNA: TGCAGCGTCTCTGGAGGGGACCTCTACGAGCAGTACTTC; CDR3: CSVSGGDLYEQYF
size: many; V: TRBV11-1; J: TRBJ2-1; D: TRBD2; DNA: TGTGCCAGCAGCCCCGGGGTAGCGGGAGGAGGAGAGCAGTTCTTC; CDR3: CASSPGVAGGGEQFF
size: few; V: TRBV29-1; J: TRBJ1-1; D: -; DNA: TGCAGCGTCAACCAAGGGGCGGGGAACACTGAAGCTTTCTTT; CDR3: CSVNQGAGNTEAFF
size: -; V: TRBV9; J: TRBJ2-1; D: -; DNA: TGTGCCAGCAGCGTAGCCCAAGGCGATGAGCAGTTCTTC; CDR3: CASSVAQGDEQFF
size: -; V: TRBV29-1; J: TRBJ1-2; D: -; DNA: TGCAGCGTTGCCCCGGCGGTTGATCGTGATGGCTACACCTTC; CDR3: CSVAPAVDRDGYTF
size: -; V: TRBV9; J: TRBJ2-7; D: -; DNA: TGTGCCAGCACCCCTTTTCAGGACAGCACCTACGAGCAGTACTTC; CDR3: CASTPFQDSTYEQYF
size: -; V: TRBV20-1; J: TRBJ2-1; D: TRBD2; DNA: TGCAGTGCCCAACAACGGGAGGGGTGGAATGAGCAGTTCTTC; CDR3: CSAQQREGWNEQFF
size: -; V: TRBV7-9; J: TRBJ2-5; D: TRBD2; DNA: TGTGCCAGCAGCTCTCTAGCGGAAAAAGAGACCCAGTACTTC; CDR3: CASSSLAEKETQYF
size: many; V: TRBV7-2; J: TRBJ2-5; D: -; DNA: TGTGCCAGCAGCTTAGAGGGGAACCGGGAGACCCAGTACTTC; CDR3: CASSLEGNRETQYF
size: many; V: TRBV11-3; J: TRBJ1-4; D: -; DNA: TGTGCCAGCAGCTTAGCCCCGACTTCGGAAAAACTGTTTTTT; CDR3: CASSLAPTSEKLFF
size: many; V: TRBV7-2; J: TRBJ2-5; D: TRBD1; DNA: TGTGCCAGCAGCCCGAGCCCGACAGGGTTTGAGACCCAGTACTTC; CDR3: CASSPSPTGFETQYF
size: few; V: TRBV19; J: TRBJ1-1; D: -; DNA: TGTGCCAGTAGTATGCAGGGGAGACCGTTTGAAGCTTTCTTT; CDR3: CASSMQGRPFEAFF
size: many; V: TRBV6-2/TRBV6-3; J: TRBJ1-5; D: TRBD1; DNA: TGTGCCAGCAGCCCGGGACAGGGCCCCAATCAGCCCCAGCATTTT; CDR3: CASSPGQGPNQPQHF
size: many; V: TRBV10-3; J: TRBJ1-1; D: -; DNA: TGTGCCATCAGTGAGTCAGGGACAAACACTGAAGCTTTCTTT; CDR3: CAISESGTNTEAFF
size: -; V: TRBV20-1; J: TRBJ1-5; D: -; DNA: TGCAGTGCTAGGGACCCAGGGCGTCTAGGCAATCAGCCCCAGCATTTT; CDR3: CSARDPGRLGNQPQHF
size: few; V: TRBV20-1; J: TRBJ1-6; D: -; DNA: TGCAGTGCTAGAGGTCAGGGGTCCTCTAATTCACCCCTCCACTTT; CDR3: CSARGQGSSNSPLHF
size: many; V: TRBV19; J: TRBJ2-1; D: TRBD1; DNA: TGTGCCAGTAGTGCATACAGGGGTCGGAATGAGCAGTTCTTC; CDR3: CASSAYRGRNEQFF
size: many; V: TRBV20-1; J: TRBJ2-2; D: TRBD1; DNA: TGCAGTGCCCCCCTGGGGACAGGACGGACCGGGGAGCTGTTTTTT; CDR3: CSAPLGTGRTGELFF
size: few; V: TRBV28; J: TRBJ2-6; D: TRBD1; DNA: TGTGCCAGCAGTGGACCGGGACAGCCCACTGACTCTGGGGCCAACGTCCTGACTTTC; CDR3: CASSGPGQPTDSGANVLTF
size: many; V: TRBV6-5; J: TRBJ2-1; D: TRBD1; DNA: TGTGCCAGCAGTTACTCTAGGACAGGGTCCAATGAGCAGTTCTTC; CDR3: CASSYSRTGSNEQFF
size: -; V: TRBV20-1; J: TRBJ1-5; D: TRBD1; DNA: TGCAGTGCTAGAGACCCAGGGGGCGATCAGCCCCAGCATTTT; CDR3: CSARDPGGDQPQHF
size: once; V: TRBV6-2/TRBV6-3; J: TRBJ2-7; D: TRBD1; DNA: TGTGCCAGCAGTCAAACCCACCCAAACGACAGGGCCGATGGCTCCTACGAGCAGTACTTC; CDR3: CASSQTHPNDRADGSYEQYF
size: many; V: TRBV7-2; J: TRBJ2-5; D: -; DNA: TGTGCCAGCAGCTTAGGAGGGGCCACGGAGACCCAGTACTTC; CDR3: CASSLGGATETQYF
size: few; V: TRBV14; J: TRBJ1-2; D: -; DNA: TGTGCCAGCAGCCATTTAGAGGGGACGGACTATGGCTACACCTTC; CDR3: CASSHLEGTDYGYTF
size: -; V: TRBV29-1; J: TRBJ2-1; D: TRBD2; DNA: TGCAGCGTTGAAGGGGGAGGGGTTACCTACAATGAGCAGTTCTTC; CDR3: CSVEGGGVTYNEQFF
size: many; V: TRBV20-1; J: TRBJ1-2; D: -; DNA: TGCAGTGCGGACCACAGGGACGGTGGCTACACCTTC; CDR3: CSADHRDGGYTF
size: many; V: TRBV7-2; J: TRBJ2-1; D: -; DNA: TGTGCCAGCAGCTTAAACTTTGGCAGGGAGGAGTTCTTC; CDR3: CASSLNFGREEFF
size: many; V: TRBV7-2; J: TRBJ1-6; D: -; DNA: TGTGCCAGCAGCCACCGGGGAGGGGAAAATTCACCCCTCCACTTT; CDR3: CASSHRGGENSPLHF
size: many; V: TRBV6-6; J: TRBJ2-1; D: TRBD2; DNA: TGTGCCAGCAGCACCCTAGCGGGAGGGGTAGCCTACAATGAGCAGTTCTTC; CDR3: CASSTLAGGVAYNEQFF
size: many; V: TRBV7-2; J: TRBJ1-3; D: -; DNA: TGTGCCAGCAGCTTAAACCGACAGGCTGGAAACACCATATATTTT; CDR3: CASSLNRQAGNTIYF
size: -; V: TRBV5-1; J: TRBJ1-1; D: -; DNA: TGCGCCAGCAGCTTGGCCGCAGGAATGAACACTGAAGCTTTCTTT; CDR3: CASSLAAGMNTEAFF
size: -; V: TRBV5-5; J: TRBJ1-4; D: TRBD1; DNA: TGTGCCAGCAGCGATGGGACAGGGGGCTTGTGGGAAAAACTGTTTTTT; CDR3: CASSDGTGGLWEKLFF
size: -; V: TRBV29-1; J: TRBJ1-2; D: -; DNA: TGCAGCGTTGAAGTGGGGCAGGGTTCAAATGGCTACACCTTC; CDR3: CSVEVGQGSNGYTF
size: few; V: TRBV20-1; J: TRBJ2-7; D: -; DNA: TGCAGTGCTAGAGAGGCCGTCGGACGGTCCATCGAGCAGTACTTC; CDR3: CSAREAVGRSIEQYF
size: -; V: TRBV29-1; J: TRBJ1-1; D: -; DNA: TGCAGCGTGGGTGAGGGGCCCTCCACTGAAGCTTTCTTT; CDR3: CSVGEGPSTEAFF
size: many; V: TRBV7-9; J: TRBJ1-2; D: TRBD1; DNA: TGTGCCAGCAGCTCGAGGCCCGGGACAGGGCAGTATGGCTACACCTTC; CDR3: CASSSRPGTGQYGYTF
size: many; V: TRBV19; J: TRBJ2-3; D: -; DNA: TGTGCCAGTAGGGCTCAGGCGTTCAAGGCAGATACGCAGTATTTT; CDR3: CASRAQAFKADTQYF
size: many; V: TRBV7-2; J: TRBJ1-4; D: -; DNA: TGTGCCAGCAGCCTTCACGGTCCAACTAATGAAAAACTGTTTTTT; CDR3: CASSLHGPTNEKLFF
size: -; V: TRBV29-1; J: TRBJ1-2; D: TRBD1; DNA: TGCAGCGGTCGGGACAGGGAGAAGGGCTACACCTTC; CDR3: CSGRDREKGYTF
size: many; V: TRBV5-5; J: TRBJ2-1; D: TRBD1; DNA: TGTGCCAGCAGGGATGGACAGGGGGGCTACAATGAGCAGTTCTTC; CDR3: CASRDGQGGYNEQFF
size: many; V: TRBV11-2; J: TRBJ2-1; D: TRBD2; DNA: TGTGCCAGCAGCTTAGATGTCAGCGGGACGGATGAGCAGTTCTTC; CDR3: CASSLDVSGTDEQFF
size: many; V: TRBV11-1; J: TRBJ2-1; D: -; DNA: TGTGCCAGCAGCTTCCCCCGAGGAGCTATGAGCTCCTACAATGAGCAGTTCTTC; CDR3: CASSFPRGAMSSYNEQFF
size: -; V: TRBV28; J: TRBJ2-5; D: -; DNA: TGTGCCAGCACCGATTGGGGAGGTGAGACCCAGTACTTC; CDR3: CASTDWGGETQYF
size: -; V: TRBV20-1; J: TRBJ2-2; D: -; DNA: TGCAGTGCTAGAAGTTGGCAGACGAACACCGGGGAGCTGTTTTTT; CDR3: CSARSWQTNTGELFF
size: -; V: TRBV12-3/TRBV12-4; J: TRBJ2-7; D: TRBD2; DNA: TGTGCCAGCAGCCGAAGCGGGAGGGCTTACGAGCAGTACTTC; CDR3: CASSRSGRAYEQYF
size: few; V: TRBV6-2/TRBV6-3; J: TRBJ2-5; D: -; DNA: TGTGCCACCCGATATGTGGGGGCAAGCGAGACCCAGTACTTC; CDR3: CATRYVGASETQYF
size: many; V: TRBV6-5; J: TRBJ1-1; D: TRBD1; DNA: TGTGCCAGCAGTTCGACAGGGGGAGAACCTGAAGCTTTCTTT; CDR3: CASSSTGGEPEAFF
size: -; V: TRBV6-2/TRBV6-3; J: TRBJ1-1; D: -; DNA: TGTGCCAGCAGTTACCCGGGCAGGGCTTTCTTT; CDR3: CASSYPGRAFF